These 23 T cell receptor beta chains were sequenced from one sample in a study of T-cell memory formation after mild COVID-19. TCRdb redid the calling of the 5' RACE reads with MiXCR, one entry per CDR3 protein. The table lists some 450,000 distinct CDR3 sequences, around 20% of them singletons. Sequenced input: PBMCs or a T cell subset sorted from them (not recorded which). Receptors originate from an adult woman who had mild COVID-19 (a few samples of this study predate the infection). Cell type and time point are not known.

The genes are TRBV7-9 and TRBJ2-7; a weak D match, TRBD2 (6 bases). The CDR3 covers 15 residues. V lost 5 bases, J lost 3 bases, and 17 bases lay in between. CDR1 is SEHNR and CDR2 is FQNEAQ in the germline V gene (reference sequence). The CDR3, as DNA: TGTGCCAGCAGCAACTCTAGCGAACCCCTCTACGAGCAGTACTTC. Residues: CASSNSSEPLYEQYF.

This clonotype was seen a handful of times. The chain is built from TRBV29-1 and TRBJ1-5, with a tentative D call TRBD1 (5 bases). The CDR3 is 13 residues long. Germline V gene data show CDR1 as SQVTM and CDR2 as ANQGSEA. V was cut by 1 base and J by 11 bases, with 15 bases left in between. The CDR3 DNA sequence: TGCAGCGTTGAAGTGGGCCCCCGGGGGACCCAGCATTTT. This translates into CSVEVGPRGTQHF.

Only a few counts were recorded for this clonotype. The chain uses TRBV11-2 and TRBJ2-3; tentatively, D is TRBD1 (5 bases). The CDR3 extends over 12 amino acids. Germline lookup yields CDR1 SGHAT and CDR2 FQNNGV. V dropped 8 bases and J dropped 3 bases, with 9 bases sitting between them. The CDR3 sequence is CASGATTDTQYF. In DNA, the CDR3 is TGTGCCAGCGGGGCTACGACAGATACGCAGTATTTT.

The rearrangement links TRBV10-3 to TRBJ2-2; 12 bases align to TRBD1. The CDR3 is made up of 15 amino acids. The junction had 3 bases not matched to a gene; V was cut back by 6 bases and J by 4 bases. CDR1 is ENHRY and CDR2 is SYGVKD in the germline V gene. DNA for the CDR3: TGTGCCATCAGGGGACAGGGGGCGGGCACCGGGGAGCTGTTTTTT. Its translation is CAIRGQGAGTGELFF.

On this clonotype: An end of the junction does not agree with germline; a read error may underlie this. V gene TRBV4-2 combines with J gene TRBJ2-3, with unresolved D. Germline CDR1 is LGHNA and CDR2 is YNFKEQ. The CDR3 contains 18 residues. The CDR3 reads CASSQDFVRSRPTPYRPF. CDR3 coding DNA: TGTGCCAGCAGCCAAGATTTCGTCCGGAGCCGGCCCACCCCCTACCGTCCTTTT.

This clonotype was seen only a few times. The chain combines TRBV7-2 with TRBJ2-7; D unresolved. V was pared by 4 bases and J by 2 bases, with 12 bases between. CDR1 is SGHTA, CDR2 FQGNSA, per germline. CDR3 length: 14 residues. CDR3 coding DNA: TGTGCCAGCAGCTCAGACCCTGGTCCCTACGAGCAGTACTTC. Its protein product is CASSSDPGPYEQYF.

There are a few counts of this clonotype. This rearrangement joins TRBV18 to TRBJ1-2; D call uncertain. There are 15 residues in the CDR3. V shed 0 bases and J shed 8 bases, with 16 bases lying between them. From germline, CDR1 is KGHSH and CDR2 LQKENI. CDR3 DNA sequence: TGTGCCAGCTCACCACCTACCAATCTCAGGTCAGGCTACACCTTC. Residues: CASSPPTNLRSGYTF.

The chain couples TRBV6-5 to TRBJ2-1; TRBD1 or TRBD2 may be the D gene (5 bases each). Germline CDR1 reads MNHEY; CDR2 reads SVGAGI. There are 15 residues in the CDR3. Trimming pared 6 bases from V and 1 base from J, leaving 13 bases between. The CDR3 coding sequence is TGTGCCAGCAGGCCAACTTGGGGGTCCTACAATGAGCAGTTCTTC. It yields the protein CASRPTWGSYNEQFF.

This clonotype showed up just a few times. The CDR3 protein is CASSLKSPAIGTEAFF. The CDR3 DNA reads as TGTGCCAGCAGCTTAAAGTCACCCGCTATTGGGACTGAAGCTTTCTTT. The chain has TRBV7-9 and TRBJ1-1; D is uncertain. V lost 2 bases and J 5 bases, leaving 18 bases between the germline ends. CDR1 is SEHNR, CDR2 FQNEAQ, per germline (reference sequence). CDR3 length: 16 residues.

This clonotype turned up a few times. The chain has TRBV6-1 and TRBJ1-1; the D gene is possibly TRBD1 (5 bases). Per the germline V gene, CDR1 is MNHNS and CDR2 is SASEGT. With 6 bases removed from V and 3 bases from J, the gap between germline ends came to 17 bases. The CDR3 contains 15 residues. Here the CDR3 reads CASRRQPGGDTEAFF. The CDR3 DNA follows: TGTGCCAGCAGGAGGCAGCCTGGGGGGGACACTGAAGCTTTCTTT.

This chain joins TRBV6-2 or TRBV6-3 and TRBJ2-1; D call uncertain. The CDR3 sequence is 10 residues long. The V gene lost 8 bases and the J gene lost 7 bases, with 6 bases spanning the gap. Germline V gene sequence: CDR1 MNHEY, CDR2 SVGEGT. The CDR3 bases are TGTGCCAGCGCCCGAAATGAGCAGTTCTTC. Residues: CASARNEQFF.

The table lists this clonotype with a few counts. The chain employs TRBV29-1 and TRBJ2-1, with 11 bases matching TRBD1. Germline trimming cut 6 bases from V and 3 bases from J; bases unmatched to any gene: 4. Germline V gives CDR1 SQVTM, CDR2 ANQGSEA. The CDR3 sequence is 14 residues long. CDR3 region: CSVPGTGGYNEQFF. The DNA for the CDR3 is TGCAGCGTCCCCGGGACAGGGGGCTACAATGAGCAGTTCTTC.

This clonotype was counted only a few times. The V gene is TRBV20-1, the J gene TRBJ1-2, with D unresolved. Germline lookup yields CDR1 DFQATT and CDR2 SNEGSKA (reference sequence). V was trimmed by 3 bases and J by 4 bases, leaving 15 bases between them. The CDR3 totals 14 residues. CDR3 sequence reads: CSASLVLGSYGYTF. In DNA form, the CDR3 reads TGCAGTGCTAGCCTAGTATTAGGGAGCTATGGCTACACCTTC.

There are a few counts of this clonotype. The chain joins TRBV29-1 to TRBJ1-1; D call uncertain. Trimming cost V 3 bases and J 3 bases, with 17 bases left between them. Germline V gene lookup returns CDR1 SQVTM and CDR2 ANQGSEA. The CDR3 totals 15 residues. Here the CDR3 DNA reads TGCAGCGTTGAGAAGAACGGGTATAGGCACACTGAAGCTTTCTTT. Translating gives CSVEKNGYRHTEAFF.

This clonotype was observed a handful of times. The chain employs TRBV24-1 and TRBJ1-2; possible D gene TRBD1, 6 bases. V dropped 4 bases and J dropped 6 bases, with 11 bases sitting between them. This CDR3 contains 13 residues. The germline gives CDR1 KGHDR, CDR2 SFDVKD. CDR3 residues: CATSERQGNGYTF. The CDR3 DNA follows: TGTGCCACCAGTGAGCGGCAGGGGAATGGCTACACCTTC.

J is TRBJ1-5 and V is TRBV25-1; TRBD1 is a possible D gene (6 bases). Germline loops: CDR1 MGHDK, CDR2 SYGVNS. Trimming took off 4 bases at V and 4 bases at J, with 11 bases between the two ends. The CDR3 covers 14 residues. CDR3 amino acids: CASSGTAPNQPQHF. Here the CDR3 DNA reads TGTGCCAGCAGTGGGACAGCTCCTAATCAGCCCCAGCATTTT.

CDR3 sequence: CASSLYNTLYGNTIYF. In nucleotides, the CDR3 is TGCGCCAGCAGCTTGTATAACACCCTCTATGGAAACACCATATATTTT. This sequence joins TRBV5-1 and TRBJ1-3; D is undetermined. V was trimmed by 1 base and J by 3 bases, leaving 14 bases between them. There are 16 residues in the CDR3. The germline CDR1 and CDR2 sequences are SGHRS and YFSETQ.

The chain's CDR3 is CASSLGGMSGNEQFF. The CDR3 coding sequence is TGTGCCAGCAGCCTAGGGGGAATGAGCGGGAATGAGCAGTTCTTC. The V gene is TRBV5-4, the J gene TRBJ2-1; D may match TRBD1 or TRBD2 (6 bases each). This CDR3 comprises 15 residues. With 4 bases removed from V and 7 bases from J, the gap between germline ends came to 18 bases. CDR1 SGHNT and CDR2 YYREEE come from the germline V gene (reference sequence).

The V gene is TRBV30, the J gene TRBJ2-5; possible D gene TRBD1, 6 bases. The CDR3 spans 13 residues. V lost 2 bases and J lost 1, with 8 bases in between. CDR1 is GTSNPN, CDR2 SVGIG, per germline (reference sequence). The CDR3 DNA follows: TGTGCCTGGAGTCAGGGGATCCAAGAGACCCAGTACTTC. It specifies CAWSQGIQETQYF.

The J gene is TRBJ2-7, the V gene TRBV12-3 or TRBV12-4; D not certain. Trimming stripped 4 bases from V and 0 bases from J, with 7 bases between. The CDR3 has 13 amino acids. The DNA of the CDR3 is TGTGCCAGCAGTTCCCTCCTCTCCTACGAGCAGTACTTC. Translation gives CASSSLLSYEQYF.

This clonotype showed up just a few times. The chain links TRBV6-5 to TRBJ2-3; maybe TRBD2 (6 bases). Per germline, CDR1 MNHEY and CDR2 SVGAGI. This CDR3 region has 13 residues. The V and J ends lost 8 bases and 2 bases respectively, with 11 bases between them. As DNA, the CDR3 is TGTGCCAGCGCGGCGGGGCCCACAGATACGCAGTATTTT. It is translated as CASAAGPTDTQYF.

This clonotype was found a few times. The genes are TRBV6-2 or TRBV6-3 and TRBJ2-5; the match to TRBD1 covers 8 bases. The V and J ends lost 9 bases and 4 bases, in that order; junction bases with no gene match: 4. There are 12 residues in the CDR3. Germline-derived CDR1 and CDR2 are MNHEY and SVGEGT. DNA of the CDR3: TGTGCCAGTGGACAGGGTGGAGAGACCCAGTACTTC. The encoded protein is CASGQGGETQYF.

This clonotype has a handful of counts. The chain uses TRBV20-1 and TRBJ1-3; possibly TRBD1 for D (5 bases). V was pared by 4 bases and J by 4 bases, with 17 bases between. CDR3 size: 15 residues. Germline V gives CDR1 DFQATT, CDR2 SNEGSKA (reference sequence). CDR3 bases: TGCAGTGCTACCTCCGGGACGGCTGCCGGAAACACCATATATTTT. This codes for CSATSGTAAGNTIYF.